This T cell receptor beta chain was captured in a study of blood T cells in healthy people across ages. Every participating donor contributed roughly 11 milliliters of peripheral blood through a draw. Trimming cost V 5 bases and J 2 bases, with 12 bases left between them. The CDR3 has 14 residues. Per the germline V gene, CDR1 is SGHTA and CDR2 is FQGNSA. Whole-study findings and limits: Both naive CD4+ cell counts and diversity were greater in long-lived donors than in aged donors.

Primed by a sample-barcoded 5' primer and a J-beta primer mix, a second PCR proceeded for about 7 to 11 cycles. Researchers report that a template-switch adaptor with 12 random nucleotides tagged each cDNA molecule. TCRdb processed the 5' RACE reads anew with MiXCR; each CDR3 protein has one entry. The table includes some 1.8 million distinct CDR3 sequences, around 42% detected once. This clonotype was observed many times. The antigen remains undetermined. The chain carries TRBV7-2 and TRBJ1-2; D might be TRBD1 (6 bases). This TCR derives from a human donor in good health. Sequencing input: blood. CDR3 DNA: TGTGCCAGCAGCCCCTCAGGACAGAACTATGGCTACACCTTC. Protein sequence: CASSPSGQNYGYTF.